The rows below give T cell receptor beta chains drawn from one sample of a study of PD-1 blockade in mismatch repair-deficient tumors. Generated by immunoSEQ multiplex PCR, the TCRdb table keeps only in-frame clones and is missing some. The sample has tens of thousands of clones, around 85% seen once. Sequences were derived from peripheral blood, sampled 12 weeks after starting pembrolizumab. All receptors come from an adult with mismatch repair-deficient cancer. Both conserved end residues are part of each CDR3. D genes are given only for firm matches. Size tells how often a clone was seen (once, few, many) or the class of an expanded clone, and some rows leave it out.

TRBJ2-1,TRBV15,TRBD2,once,TGTGCCACCAGCAGAGTCTTACCGGGAGGGCCGAATGAGCAGTTCTTC,CATSRVLPGGPNEQFF
TRBJ1-4,TRBV6-1,.,.,TGTGCCAGCAGTGAGGAGCTAGGTGCGGATGAAAAACTGTTTTTT,CASSEELGADEKLFF
TRBJ1-2,TRBV11-3,TRBD1,.,TGTGCCAGCAGCTTAACAGGGGGCGCAGACTATGGCTACACCTTC,CASSLTGGADYGYTF
TRBJ1-2,TRBV6-5,TRBD1,.,TGTGCCAGCAGATCGACAGGGTATGGCTACACCTTC,CASRSTGYGYTF
TRBJ2-6,TRBV9,.,once,TGTGCCAGCAGCGTAGGGGAAATCTCTGGGGCCAACGTCCTGACTTTC,CASSVGEISGANVLTF
TRBJ2-1,TRBV12-5,.,once,TGTGCTAGTGGTTTGGGCGGGCGTAGCTCCTACAATGAGCAGTTCTTC,CASGLGGRSSYNEQFF
TRBJ2-1,TRBV5-1,TRBD1,.,TGCGCCAGCAGCCTCCGGGACAGGATCTACAATGAGCAGTTCTTC,CASSLRDRIYNEQFF
TRBJ2-1,TRBV5-1,TRBD2,once,TGCGCCAGCAGCTTAAGCGGGATGATTAACAATGAGCAGTTCTTC,CASSLSGMINNEQFF
TRBJ1-1,TRBV27,.,.,TGTGCCAGCAGTACCCCCGGGGGCTGGACTGAAGCTTTCTTT,CASSTPGGWTEAFF
TRBJ2-7,TRBV18,TRBD1,.,TGTGCCAGCTCAGCACTCGTAGCAGGGGGTTCCTACGAGCAGTACTTC,CASSALVAGGSYEQYF
TRBJ2-3,TRBV6-5,.,.,TGTGCCAGCAGAGATCCCGACAGGCGCACAGATACGCAGTATTTT,CASRDPDRRTDTQYF
TRBJ2-5,TRBV18,.,.,TGTGCCAGCTCACGGGCCTTCAGGGAAGAGACCCAGTACTTC,CASSRAFREETQYF
TRBJ2-3,TRBV7-3,.,.,TGTGCCAGCAGTCAAATGGGCAGGGGATATAGGGATACGCAGTATTTT,CASSQMGRGYRDTQYF
TRBJ1-5,TRBV18,TRBD1,.,TGTGCCAGCTCACCGGGGGACAGGGGGTCTAGCAATCAGCCCCAGCATTTT,CASSPGDRGSSNQPQHF
TRBJ1-1,TRBV27,.,.,TGTGCCAGCAGTTTAGGTGGAAGGACTGAAGCTTTCTTT,CASSLGGRTEAFF
TRBJ2-7,TRBV2,.,few,TGTGCCAGCAGTGATGTGGGAGTAGCCTACGAGCAGTACTTC,CASSDVGVAYEQYF
TRBJ2-7,TRBV5-1,.,.,TGCGCCAGCAGTTATTTTCCTGCGTCTGCCGGCGAGCAGTACTTC,CASSYFPASAGEQYF
TRBJ1-2,TRBV7-3,.,.,TGTGCCAGCAGTTGGACAGACTATGGCTACACCTTC,CASSWTDYGYTF
TRBJ1-2,TRBV30,.,once,TGTGCCCGGGGCCTAAGTCCTAACTATGGCTACACCTTC,CARGLSPNYGYTF
TRBJ2-7,TRBV11-1,.,.,TGTGCCAGCAGCCCCGGACTTGGGGGGACCTACGAGCAGTACTTC,CASSPGLGGTYEQYF
TRBJ2-7,TRBV5-4,.,.,TGTGCCAGCAGTAACCAACCCACCTACGAGCAGTACTTC,CASSNQPTYEQYF
TRBJ1-1,TRBV5-4,TRBD1,.,TGTGCCAGCAGACCGGACAGGGGGAGTCTGAACACTGAAGCTTTCTTT,CASRPDRGSLNTEAFF
TRBJ2-5,TRBV5-4,TRBD1,few,TGTGCCAGCAGCTGGACAGGGAGGGAGACCCAGTACTTC,CASSWTGRETQYF
TRBJ1-5,TRBV15,.,.,TGTGCCACCAGCGCGGGACCTCTTCAGCCCCAGCATTTT,CATSAGPLQPQHF
TRBJ2-7,TRBV4-1,TRBD2,.,TGCGCCAGCAGCCAAGGACTAGCGGGAGTCTACGAGCAGTACTTC,CASSQGLAGVYEQYF
TRBJ2-4,TRBV11-2,.,.,TGTGCCAGCAGCTACACCAGGGAGTTGGGCGTAGAGTACAAAAACATTCAGTACTTC,CASSYTRELGVEYKNIQYF
TRBJ2-2,TRBV5-1,.,.,TGCGCCAGCAGCTTGGGATATGAGGGGTTTCACACCGGGGAGCTGTTTTTT,CASSLGYEGFHTGELFF
TRBJ2-3,TRBV27,.,.,TGTGCCAGCAGTTGGGTATCCACAGATACGCAGTATTTT,CASSWVSTDTQYF
TRBJ1-2,TRBV28,.,once,TGTGCCAGCAGTTTCCGGGCAGTATCGTATGGCTACACCTTC,CASSFRAVSYGYTF
TRBJ2-1,TRBV10-2,.,few,TGCGCCAGCAGTGAGTCGCCAGGGAACAATGAGCAGTTCTTC,CASSESPGNNEQFF
TRBJ2-2,TRBV5-6,TRBD2,.,TGTGCCAGCAGCTCAGTAGCGGGACAGAACACCGGGGAGCTGTTTTTT,CASSSVAGQNTGELFF
TRBJ2-7,TRBV29-1,.,few,TGCAGCGTCCAAGGGGCCTACGAGCAGTACTTC,CSVQGAYEQYF
TRBJ1-2,TRBV5-6,.,.,TGTGCCAGCAGCCCCGGTGGGGCGGATGGCTACACCTTC,CASSPGGADGYTF
TRBJ2-5,TRBV29-1,TRBD2,.,TGCAGCGTTGACAGGGAGGGAGAGACCCAGTACTTC,CSVDREGETQYF
TRBJ2-1,TRBV29-1,TRBD1,.,TGCAGCGAAGGGACAGACTCCTACAATGAGCAGTTCTTC,CSEGTDSYNEQFF
TRBJ2-7,TRBV30,TRBD1,.,TGTGCCTGGAGTGAAAAGGGGGCCCTCTACGAGCAGTACTTC,CAWSEKGALYEQYF
TRBJ2-1,TRBV4-1,TRBD2,.,TGCGCCAGCAGCCAAGATCGACTAGCCTATGAGCAGTTCTTC,CASSQDRLAYEQFF